This TCR beta chain comes out of a study of blood T cell repertoires in COVID-19 (dated by TCRdb to about 2020). For the wider study: Samples from collaborators originated in the United States, Italy and Spain and spanned both the acute and convalescent phases of COVID-19. The prospective study material was composed of cDNA or gDNA derived from T cells, B-cell-depleted T cells, or PBMCs. A de-identified subject ID, COVID-19 status, age in years and sex were almost always included in the sample metadata. Where available, HLA class I and class II types were taken from metadata supplied by the sample provider and were not determined by assay-based typing. A freely available public database, intended as a resource for researchers studying the immune response to SARS-CoV-2, is where the repertoires were released. Subjects who had been exposed to COVID-19, were actively infected with it, or had recovered from it provided the deeply sampled blood TCRbeta repertoires that made up the dataset. Samples were obtained from the ongoing ImmuneRACE study (first 160 participants) and from about 1,300 subjects provided by 6 global collaborators.

The CDR3 starts with the cysteine, ends with the phenylalanine, and has 14 residues. The CDR3 DNA has 42 bases and is translated from base 1. Relative to germline, V is missing 6 bases and J is missing 4 bases, with 8 bases of the junction outside any gene match. CDR1 and CDR2, per the germline V gene, are MNHEY and SVGEGT. Whole blood was collected in K2EDTA tubes by collaborating institutions according to the institutions' own protocols. Collaborator samples were shipped for TCRbeta analysis as frozen whole blood, isolated PBMCs, or DNA extracted from either sample type. The full study reports these points: The amount of clinical and demographic metadata varied by source and participant and was provided uncurated.

The immunoSEQ Assay, a bias-controlled multiplex PCR, was used to amplify TCRbeta CDR3 regions from genomic DNA. In the paper's pipeline: Within the assay, amplification of reference gene primers was used to estimate how many nucleated cells each sample contained. To quantify the absolute abundance of each unique TCRbeta CDR3 rearrangement, sequence reads were collapsed and filtered. For each sample, productive Simpson clonality was calculated by taking the square root of Simpson's diversity index across productive rearrangements. The source is immuneACCESS, and TCRdb retained only in-frame sequences with V and J called. Part of the clones is not carried over; for the studies checked, unresolved V genes explain less than half of this, and the remainder is unexplained. V and J calls and clone size are those listed in that table; D and trimming were worked out from the DNA. This sample is represented by 300,000 to 400,000 clones; around 90% of them were singletons. The ten top clones hold 1% of the sample.

Comments on this clone: The clone's antigen remains unknown. The input lacks base qualities; no much larger clone sits a single base away.

Here the chain combines TRBV6-2 or TRBV6-3 and TRBJ2-5, with 7 middle bases fitting TRBD1. The receptor's source is a man in his fifties or sixties with active or convalescent COVID-19. Source material: peripheral blood. The sequenced DNA is TGTGCCAGCAGCCGAAATCACAGGGGAGAGACCCAGTACTTC. It translates to CASSRNHRGETQYF.